This T cell receptor beta chain is from a study of blood T cell repertoires in COVID-19. About the research overall: The samples span acute and convalescent COVID-19 from the United States, Italy and Spain.

Germline V gene lookup returns CDR1 SGHDN and CDR2 FVKESK. The CDR3 loop spans 12 amino acids. V was trimmed by 1 base and J by 7 bases, leaving 7 bases between them. Original analysis: Reference gene primers were amplified, and this amplification served to estimate nucleated cell counts. Generated by immunoSEQ multiplex PCR, the TCRdb table keeps only in-frame clones and is missing some. V, J and clone size reflect that table, while D and trimming were determined from the DNA. This table holds about 120,000 clones, around nine tenths found once. The chain uses TRBV14 and TRBJ1-2; D call uncertain. Source material: peripheral blood. This clonotype was obtained from a man in his forties or fifties with acute or convalescent COVID-19. The CDR3: CASSQGYGGYTF. Here the CDR3 DNA reads TGTGCCAGCAGCCAAGGGTACGGTGGCTACACCTTC.